This TCR beta chain was found in a study of CD8 T cells in ankylosing spondylitis (dated by TCRdb to 2016 to 2017). In terms of the full investigation: The study set out to find disease-linked TCR variants by profiling T cell receptor beta repertoires in ankylosing spondylitis patients and healthy donors. In total, the full study cohort was made up of about 110 healthy donors and some 26 ankylosing spondylitis patients. Samples of peripheral blood were taken, and for ankylosing spondylitis patients, synovial fluid was collected as well.

The cysteine opens and the phenylalanine closes a CDR3 of 14 amino acids. The read is trimmed to its CDR3 DNA, 42 bases read in frame from base 1. V is clipped by 8 bases and J by 1 base, and the sequence between their germline boundaries is 12 bases long. The germline V gene sets CDR1 to SGHVS and CDR2 to FQNEAQ. The paper's findings and limits, for the study overall: Some motif variants had previously been reported in the synovial fluid and blood of reactive arthritis patients, which suggests shared mechanisms of disease initiation. A TCR beta motif of fewer than 10 highly homologous amino acid variants appeared characteristic of blood from ankylosing spondylitis patients. In peripheral blood, the disease-linked clones were found at relatively low frequencies and had a CD8+ phenotype. The disease-linked clones were reported to be significantly enriched in matched synovial fluid samples from ankylosing spondylitis patients.

The reads were generated on an Illumina HiSeq 2500. Quantitative 5'-RACE with molecular barcodes was used to prepare TCR beta libraries. In the source study's methods: Disease-linked TCR variants were identified with a new computational method built on a probabilistic model of VDJ rearrangement. Through fastp at Q25 and MiXCR, TCRdb rebuilt clones from the public reads, retaining in-frame beta chains. CDR3 protein sequences are deduplicated, and each keeps its most common genes and DNA. These V and J calls rely on TCRdb rather than the paper's analysis. The sample table lists nearly 250,000 distinct CDR3 sequences, roughly 32% of them with a count of one. The top ten hold roughly 4% of the sample. To note about this clonotype: It has no known antigen specificity. No quality values exist for individual bases; no much larger clone is one base distant.

The chain couples TRBV7-8 to TRBJ2-1, with a tentative D gene TRBD1 over 5 matching bases. The receptor's source is a male donor with ankylosing spondylitis or in good health (not recorded which). The sample consisted of blood, either unsorted or a sorted T cell fraction (not recorded which). CDR3 reads: CASGLGPSYNEQFF. Read as DNA, the sequence is TGTGCCAGCGGGCTGGGGCCATCCTACAATGAGCAGTTCTTC.